This T cell receptor beta chain was sequenced in a study of blood T cell repertoires in COVID-19. Study overall: PBMCs, B-cell-depleted T cells, or T cells provided the cDNA or gDNA that made up the material.

The table came from immunoSEQ multiplex PCR; TCRdb's copy has only in-frame clones and leaves some out. This table has under 300,000 clones, roughly 80% appearing once. Unmatched junction bases numbered 8, after V lost 2 bases and J lost 4 bases. The CDR3 loop spans 15 amino acids. Per the germline V gene, CDR1 is SGHAT and CDR2 is FQNNGV. This TCR was sampled from a man aged 55 to 70 who had recovered from COVID-19. The chain has TRBV11-2 and TRBJ2-7, with 7 positions matching TRBD2. Sample: peripheral blood. The chain's CDR3 is CASSLRGGSGYEQYF. CDR3 in DNA: TGTGCCAGCAGCTTAAGGGGCGGGAGTGGGTACGAGCAGTACTTC.